These 23 T cell receptor beta chains share one sample of origin, sequenced in a study of blood T cells in healthy people across ages. A second 7 to 11 cycle PCR used barcoded and J-beta primers. TCRdb re-called the 5' RACE reads with MiXCR, one entry per CDR3 protein. The sample holds around 1,500,000 distinct CDR3 sequences; approximately 30% are singletons and the top ten take 7% to 9%. Sequencing was done on a sample of blood. The receptors here all came from a woman in her 30s in good health.

This clonotype came up a few times. V and J are TRBV7-2 and TRBJ2-3, with no clear D. The V gene's germline CDR1 is SGHTA and CDR2 FQGNSA. The CDR3 length is 16 residues. Trimming shortened V by 2 bases and J by 2 bases, and 14 bases separated the two germline ends. CDR3 nucleotide sequence: TGTGCCAGCAGCTTAAATGGTTATGGCAACACAGATACGCAGTATTTT. It is translated as CASSLNGYGNTDTQYF.

The rearrangement links TRBV5-1 to TRBJ2-3; D gene uncertain. V was cut by 4 bases and J by 4 bases, with 16 bases left in between. The length of the CDR3 is 15 residues. Germline V gene lookup returns CDR1 SGHRS and CDR2 YFSETQ. The CDR3 nucleotides read TGCGCCAGCAGCCCTGGTTATGCAAGGGCAGATACGCAGTATTTT. This translates into CASSPGYARADTQYF.

Only a few counts were recorded for this clonotype. The chain employs TRBV28 and TRBJ2-7, with 8 bases lining up with TRBD1. The J segment lost 6 bases and the V segment lost 2 bases, leaving 6 bases of the junction unmatched. CDR1 and CDR2 (germline): MDHEN, SYDVKM. CDR3 size: 14 residues. CDR3 nucleotides: TGTGCCAGCAGTTTAGCTGACAGGGGAGGCGAGCAGTACTTC. This gives the protein CASSLADRGGEQYF.

The J gene is TRBJ2-7, the V gene TRBV11-2; D is unclear. This CDR3 is built from 15 residues. The germline gives CDR1 SGHAT, CDR2 FQNNGV. The V end lost 4 bases, the J end lost 0 bases, and 13 bases lay between the germline ends. CDR3: CASSWAGGSSYEQYF. CDR3 DNA: TGTGCCAGCAGCTGGGCCGGCGGTTCCTCCTACGAGCAGTACTTC.

This clonotype was recorded a few times. A read error may produce the germline difference seen at one junction end. The chain recombines TRBV10-3 with TRBJ1-2; D is uncertain. The germline V gene has CDR1 ENHRY and CDR2 SYGVKD. The CDR3 is 15 residues long. Here the CDR3 DNA reads TGTACCATCAGTGATATAGAGGGAATCGCTTATGGCTACACCTTC. Amino acid sequence: CTISDIEGIAYGYTF.

This clonotype was detected only a few times. The chain combines TRBV14 with TRBJ2-1; D remains ambiguous. V lost 0 bases to trimming and J lost 5 bases, with 8 bases between them. The CDR3 extends over 14 amino acids. Per germline, CDR1 SGHDN and CDR2 FVKESK. CDR3 sequence reads: CASSQDQRNNEQFF. The DNA for the CDR3 is TGTGCCAGCAGCCAAGATCAGAGAAACAATGAGCAGTTCTTC.

This clonotype was detected many times. The chain joins TRBV29-1 to TRBJ2-5; perhaps TRBD1 as D (6 bases). V was cut by 6 bases and J by 5 bases, with 19 bases left in between. Germline V CDR1 and CDR2: SQVTM, ANQGSEA. This CDR3 is built from 14 residues. CDR3 residues: CSVVSQGSQETQYF. The CDR3 region has the DNA TGCAGCGTCGTCAGCCAGGGGTCCCAGGAGACCCAGTACTTC.

This clonotype was detected a few times. This chain joins TRBV7-2 and TRBJ1-1, with 7 nucleotides matching TRBD1. Germline values: CDR1 SGHTA, CDR2 FQGNSA. V was clipped by 5 bases and J by 5 bases; unmatched bases: 14. The CDR3 is 16 residues long. The CDR3 spells CASSPHRGSSRTEAFF. For the CDR3, the DNA is TGTGCCAGCAGCCCCCACAGGGGAAGTTCGAGGACTGAAGCTTTCTTT.

As to this clonotype: This may come from a read error, since a much larger clone is one base off. The chain combines TRBV24-1 with TRBJ2-1; D assignment may be TRBD1 or TRBD2 (6 bases each). Germline CDR1 and CDR2: KGHDR and SFDVKD. The CDR3 spans 16 residues. The CDR3 DNA follows: TGTGCCACCAGTGATTCTACAGGGAGGTCCTACAATGAGCAGTGCTTC. This codes for CATSDSTGRSYNEQCF.

This clonotype was observed a few times. The chain uses TRBV2 and TRBJ2-1, with unresolved D. Germline CDR1 and CDR2: SNHLY and FYNNEI. This CDR3 region has 11 residues. The germline V and J ends were trimmed by 7 bases and 15 bases, with 16 bases remaining between them. In DNA form, the CDR3 reads TGTGCCAGCATGGTTAGCAGTGGGCGGTTCTTC. Its translation is CASMVSSGRFF.

The chain combines TRBV28 with TRBJ1-4, with 8 bases matching TRBD1. The CDR3 has 15 residues. V lost 4 bases, J lost 8 bases, and 9 bases stayed unmatched. In germline, CDR1 is MDHEN, CDR2 SYDVKM. The CDR3 DNA is TGTGCCAGCAGTTCCCCAGGGGGCCTGGGGGAAAAACTGTTTTTT. Translation: CASSSPGGLGEKLFF.

This chain joins TRBV20-1 and TRBJ2-5; D gene unclear. CDR1 is DFQATT, CDR2 SNEGSKA, per germline (reference sequence). Trimming removed 1 base from V and 1 base from J, with 13 bases in between. This CDR3 region has 15 residues. The CDR3 spells CSARAPLGGQETQYF. As DNA, the CDR3 is TGCAGTGCTAGAGCCCCTCTGGGCGGCCAAGAGACCCAGTACTTC.

The chain uses TRBV6-1 and TRBJ2-7; tentative D call: TRBD1 (5 bases). This CDR3 contains 11 residues. V was trimmed by 11 bases and J by 6 bases, leaving 14 bases between them. CDR1 is MNHNS and CDR2 is SASEGT in the germline V gene. The CDR3 spells CASDAGSEQYF. The CDR3 DNA reads TGTGCCTCCGACGCAGGGTCCGAGCAGTACTTC.

This clonotype was counted many times. CDR3: CSARDWGASGRNEQFF. CDR3 sequence (DNA): TGCAGTGCTAGAGATTGGGGGGCTAGCGGGAGGAATGAGCAGTTCTTC. The gene calls are TRBV20-1 and TRBJ2-1, with 11 bases lining up with TRBD2. CDR3 length equals 16 residues. In germline, CDR1 is DFQATT, CDR2 SNEGSKA (reference sequence). Trimming removed 0 bases from V and 7 bases from J; junction bases left unmatched: 8.

The chain combines TRBV6-2 or TRBV6-3 with TRBJ1-1; D is perhaps TRBD1 (5 bases). This CDR3 region has 12 residues. V lost 6 bases, J lost 9 bases, and 14 bases lay in between. Germline assignment: CDR1 MNHEY and CDR2 SVGEGT. CDR3 sequence (DNA): TGTGCCAGCAGCCGCCCCCGGGGCCAAGCTTTCTTT. Its translation is CASSRPRGQAFF.

This clonotype has a handful of counts. The chain is built from TRBV10-2 and TRBJ2-3; no definite D call. V gave up 0 bases and J gave up 6 bases, with 10 bases separating them. This CDR3 is 14 amino acids long. CDR1 is WSHSY and CDR2 is SAAADI in the germline V gene. CDR3 residues: CASSESGLPDTQYF. Written as DNA, the CDR3 is TGCGCCAGCAGTGAGTCGGGTCTACCCGATACGCAGTATTTT.

This clonotype was observed many times. This sequence joins TRBV10-3 and TRBJ2-1, with D perhaps matching TRBD2 (7 bases). The CDR3 extends over 14 amino acids. Trimming took 6 bases from V and 8 from J, leaving 17 bases between them. The germline gives CDR1 ENHRY, CDR2 SYGVKD. CDR3 coding DNA: TGTGCCATCAGGGGGGGCAGCGGGGAGGATGAGCAGTTCTTC. Translated, it gives CAIRGGSGEDEQFF.

This rearrangement joins TRBV25-1 to TRBJ1-6; D not resolved. There are 17 residues in the CDR3. The V gene's germline CDR1 is MGHDK and CDR2 SYGVNS. Between the trimmed V and J ends, which lost 4 bases and 10 bases, there was a span of 23 bases. CDR3 residues: CASSGRQSRVRSSPLHF. The CDR3 nucleotides read TGTGCCAGCAGTGGGCGGCAATCGAGGGTTAGGAGCTCACCCCTCCACTTT.

Details on this clonotype: This may stem from a read error, because a much larger clone lies one nucleotide away. The chain links TRBV7-2 to TRBJ1-2; 10 bases align to TRBD1. The V gene's germline CDR1 is SGHTA and CDR2 FQGNSA. The CDR3 sequence is 14 residues long. V gave up 5 bases and J gave up 4 bases; unmatched junction bases: 4. This CDR3 reads CASSTGQGGYGYTF. The CDR3 bases are TGTGCCAGCAGCACCGGACAGGGGGGCTATGGCTACACCTTC. The entire variable domain, with the rest obtained from reference TRBV7-2 and TRBJ1-2, is as follows: GAGVSQSPSNKVTEKGKDVELRCDPISGHTALYWYRQSLGQGLEFLIYFQGNSAPDKSGLPSDRFSAERTGGSVSTLTIQRTQQEDSAVYLCASSTGQGGYGYTFGSGTRLTVV.

In its sample, this clonotype was seen a few times. This chain joins TRBV9 and TRBJ2-3; D might be TRBD2 (5 bases). The CDR3 length is 13 residues. Trimming stripped 1 base from V and 6 bases from J, with 9 bases between. Germline V gene lookup returns CDR1 SGDLS and CDR2 YYNGEE. The DNA of the CDR3 is TGTGCCAGCAGCGTACTAGCAGATGATACGCAGTATTTT. Protein sequence: CASSVLADDTQYF.

The chain couples TRBV11-1 to TRBJ2-3; D is tentatively TRBD1 or TRBD2 (5 bases each). This CDR3 has 14 residues. Trimming shortened V by 5 bases and J by 0 bases, and 9 bases separated the two germline ends. Per the germline V gene, CDR1 is SGHAT and CDR2 is FQDESV (reference sequence). This chain's CDR3 is CASSMGRSTDTQYF. For the CDR3, the DNA is TGTGCCAGCAGCATGGGACGCAGCACAGATACGCAGTATTTT.

In this sample, this clonotype turned up many times. The chain employs TRBV18 and TRBJ2-7; 12 positions agree with TRBD1. Trimming took 3 bases from V and 5 from J; bases not matched to a gene: 5. The V gene's germline CDR1 is KGHSH and CDR2 LQKENI. This CDR3 has 15 amino acids. The CDR3 spells CASSPGTGGYNEQYF. CDR3 bases: TGTGCCAGCTCACCGGGGACAGGGGGCTACAACGAGCAGTACTTC.

There are many counts of this clonotype. The chain is built from TRBV12-3 or TRBV12-4 and TRBJ2-5; D ambiguous. The V and J ends lost 6 bases and 7 bases respectively, with 9 bases between them. The CDR3 sequence is 11 residues long. The CDR3 region is CASSLSGTQYF. The CDR3, as DNA: TGTGCCAGCAGCTTATCAGGGACCCAGTACTTC.